The 31 T cell receptor beta chains in this list originate from one sample, sequenced in a study of blood T cell repertoires in COVID-19. Measured with immunoSEQ multiplex PCR; TCRdb has only the in-frame clones, and not every one. This table has over 100,000 clones, approximately 78% appearing once. Sequencing input: peripheral blood. The receptors derive from a man in his 70s with acute or convalescent COVID-19.

The chain couples TRBV28 to TRBJ2-7, with 9 bases lining up with TRBD1. The ends lost 4 bases at V and 6 bases at J; junction bases unmatched: 10. The germline V gene has CDR1 MDHEN and CDR2 SYDVKM. The CDR3 loop spans 15 amino acids. The CDR3 loop reads CASSSITGGAFEQYF. The CDR3 nucleotides read TGTGCCAGCAGTTCGATAACAGGGGGCGCGTTCGAGCAGTACTTC.

V gene TRBV3-1 (or the pseudogene TRBV3-2) combines with J gene TRBJ2-3, with TRBD2 matching 12 bases. Germline loops: CDR1 LGHDT, CDR2 YNNKEL (reference sequence). V lost 4 bases, J lost 3 bases, and 11 bases stayed unmatched. The CDR3 sequence is 18 residues long. The CDR3 DNA reads as TGTGCCAGCAGCCTTGCTCGGACTAGCGGGGTTTGGACAGATACGCAGTATTTT. This sequence encodes CASSLARTSGVWTDTQYF.

The chain joins TRBV5-1 to TRBJ1-2; D remains ambiguous. V was pared by 2 bases and J by 4 bases, with 9 bases between. The CDR3 covers 13 residues. Germline-derived CDR1 and CDR2 are SGHRS and YFSETQ. CDR3 protein: CASSFAGSYGYTF. The CDR3 bases are TGCGCCAGCAGCTTCGCAGGAAGCTATGGCTACACCTTC.

This sequence joins TRBV6-6 and TRBJ1-1; tentative D call: TRBD1 (6 bases). Per germline, CDR1 MNHNY and CDR2 SVGAGI (reference sequence). Trimming pared 0 bases from V and 7 bases from J, leaving 15 bases between. The CDR3 extends over 15 amino acids. CDR3 loop: CASSYSWGQEVEAFF. The DNA for the CDR3 is TGTGCCAGCAGTTACTCGTGGGGGCAGGAGGTTGAAGCTTTCTTT.

The chain uses TRBV5-1 and TRBJ2-2; 10 positions agree with TRBD2. The CDR3 contains 16 residues. CDR1 is SGHRS, CDR2 YFSETQ, per germline. The V and J ends lost 1 base and 4 bases, in that order; junction bases with no gene match: 4. CDR3 protein: CASSLRAGGLTGELFF. CDR3 in DNA: TGCGCCAGCAGCTTGCGAGCGGGGGGGCTCACCGGGGAGCTGTTTTTT. Full variable domain (rest looked up from reference TRBV5-1 and TRBJ2-2): KAGVTQTPRYLIKTRGQQVTLSCSPISGHRSVSWYQQTPGQGLQFLFEYFSETQRNKGNFPGRFSGRQFSNSRSEMNVSTLELGDSALYLCASSLRAGGLTGELFFGEGSRLTVL.

The chain employs TRBV18 and TRBJ2-1; a weak D match, TRBD2 (7 bases). The CDR3 contains 18 residues. V was pared by 0 bases and J by 0 bases, with 15 bases between. From germline, CDR1 is KGHSH and CDR2 LQKENI. CDR3 residues: CASSPPGGPGVSYNEQFF. CDR3 sequence (DNA): TGTGCCAGCTCACCACCGGGGGGGCCGGGGGTCTCCTACAATGAGCAGTTCTTC.

The V gene is TRBV7-9, the J gene TRBJ2-1; TRBD2 aligns across 14 bases. V trimming: 5 bases; J trimming: 0 bases; junction bases outside the gene matches: 6. CDR1 and CDR2 from the germline V gene are SEHNR and FQNEAQ (reference sequence). This CDR3 contains 18 residues. This CDR3 is CASSHGTSGGLSYNEQFF. The CDR3 DNA reads as TGTGCCAGCAGCCACGGGACTAGCGGGGGCCTCTCCTACAATGAGCAGTTCTTC.

This chain uses TRBV28 with TRBJ1-1; D is possibly TRBD1 (5 bases). CDR3 size: 12 residues. V shed 2 bases and J shed 8 bases, with 9 bases lying between them. CDR1 and CDR2 from the germline V gene are MDHEN and SYDVKM. CDR3 protein: CASSLQGSEAFF. The CDR3 bases are TGTGCCAGCAGTTTACAGGGAAGCGAAGCTTTCTTT.

This chain joins TRBV28 and TRBJ1-4, with TRBD1 as a possible D gene (5 bases). The length of the CDR3 is 16 residues. Germline V gene data show CDR1 as MDHEN and CDR2 as SYDVKM. V was cut by 7 bases and J by 8 bases, with 23 bases left in between. The CDR3: CASTGRGGGRMEKLFF. In DNA, the CDR3 is TGTGCCAGCACTGGACGGGGGGGAGGCAGGATGGAAAAACTGTTTTTT.

The chain couples TRBV6-5 to TRBJ1-1; TRBD1 might be the D (5 bases). The length of the CDR3 is 13 residues. In germline, CDR1 is MNHEY, CDR2 SVGAGI. Trimming took 9 bases from V and 6 from J, leaving 17 bases between them. The CDR3 reads CASGRGTKAEAFF. In DNA, the CDR3 is TGTGCCAGTGGGAGAGGGACTAAGGCTGAAGCTTTCTTT.

This rearrangement joins TRBV19 to TRBJ1-2; 11 nucleotides line up with TRBD1. V trimming: 5 bases; J trimming: 4 bases; junction bases outside the gene matches: 6. This CDR3 contains 15 residues. Germline V gene lookup returns CDR1 LNHDA and CDR2 SQIVND (reference sequence). The CDR3 loop reads CASSADRGRFYGYTF. The CDR3 nucleotides are TGTGCCAGTAGTGCGGACAGGGGGCGATTCTATGGCTACACCTTC.

This chain uses TRBV18 with TRBJ2-2; perhaps TRBD1 as D (6 bases). The CDR3 totals 15 residues. Germline CDR1 reads KGHSH; CDR2 reads LQKENI. Trimming took 0 bases from V and 5 from J, leaving 10 bases between them. The CDR3 sequence is CASSPPRTETGELFF. The CDR3 DNA sequence: TGTGCCAGCTCACCACCCCGGACAGAAACCGGGGAGCTGTTTTTT.

The chain couples TRBV3-1 (or the pseudogene TRBV3-2) to TRBJ2-1, with 13 bases lining up with TRBD2. V shed 4 bases and J 7 bases; nucleotides not matched to a gene: 7. Germline V gene sequence: CDR1 LGHDT, CDR2 YNNKEL (reference sequence). The CDR3 spans 16 residues. The CDR3 is CASSLRTSGSLNEQFF. Written as DNA, the CDR3 is TGTGCCAGCAGCCTACGGACTAGCGGGAGTTTGAATGAGCAGTTCTTC.

Only one count was recorded for this clone. This chain joins TRBV19 and TRBJ2-1, with 11 nucleotides matching TRBD1. CDR1 and CDR2 from the germline V gene are LNHDA and SQIVND (reference sequence). The CDR3 has 16 residues. V was clipped by 5 bases and J by 2 bases; unmatched bases: 5. CDR3 in amino acids: CASSLEGQGAYNEQFF. The CDR3 DNA reads TGTGCCAGTAGTCTCGAGGGACAGGGGGCCTACAATGAGCAGTTCTTC.

The J gene is TRBJ1-2, the V gene TRBV7-8; TRBD1 agrees at 8 bases. The V gene's germline CDR1 is SGHVS and CDR2 FQNEAQ. The CDR3 contains 16 residues. V shed 0 bases, J shed 4 bases, and the junction held 7 bases outside the gene matches. The chain's CDR3 is CASSLALGTGTYGYTF. The CDR3 nucleotides read TGTGCCAGCAGCTTAGCGTTGGGGACAGGCACCTATGGCTACACCTTC.

V usage is TRBV6-1 and J usage is TRBJ1-2; 10 bases align to TRBD1. The ends lost 4 bases at V and 5 bases at J; junction bases unmatched: 10. Germline V gene lookup returns CDR1 MNHNS and CDR2 SASEGT. The CDR3 covers 16 residues. CDR3 in DNA: TGTGCCAGCAGTGGCAGCGGACAGGGGGAGTTGTATGGCTACACCTTC. It yields the protein CASSGSGQGELYGYTF.

The CDR3 nucleotides read TGTGCCAGCAGCTTAGCGTCAGGGAAGATTAGCTCCTACAATGAGCAGTTCTTC. Protein product: CASSLASGKISSYNEQFF. The chain is built from TRBV7-9 and TRBJ2-1, with a tentative D call TRBD1 (5 bases). The CDR3 runs 18 residues. V gave up 0 bases and J gave up 0 bases, with 15 bases separating them. The V gene's germline CDR1 is SEHNR and CDR2 FQNEAQ (reference sequence).

This clone appeared once. The rearrangement joins TRBV3-1 (or the pseudogene TRBV3-2) to TRBJ1-6; 7 nucleotides agree with TRBD1. V trimming: 1 base; J trimming: 7 bases; junction bases outside the gene matches: 4. In germline, CDR1 is LGHDT, CDR2 YNNKEL (reference sequence). CDR3 length: 15 residues. CDR3 sequence reads: CASSQGDRANSPLHF. The CDR3 DNA sequence: TGTGCCAGCAGCCAAGGAGACAGGGCAAATTCACCCCTCCACTTT.

The J gene is TRBJ2-7, the V gene TRBV15; TRBD1 agrees at 10 bases. The CDR3 extends over 15 amino acids. Germline CDR1 reads LNHNV; CDR2 reads YYDKDF (reference sequence). V dropped 1 base and J dropped 0; count of bases not matched to a gene: 0. This chain's CDR3 is CATSRGTGGSYEQYF. CDR3 nucleotide sequence: TGTGCCACCAGCAGAGGGACAGGGGGCTCCTACGAGCAGTACTTC.

The chain links TRBV24-1 to TRBJ1-5; 7 bases fit TRBD1. Germline trimming cut 2 bases from V and 7 bases from J; bases unmatched to any gene: 4. Germline loops: CDR1 KGHDR, CDR2 SFDVKD. The CDR3 loop spans 14 amino acids. The CDR3 protein is CATSDSRGRQPQHF. The CDR3 coding sequence is TGTGCCACCAGTGATTCCAGGGGGAGACAGCCCCAGCATTTT.

The CDR3 loop is CASSKTGNTEAFF. CDR3 nucleotides: TGTGCCAGTAGTAAAACAGGGAACACTGAAGCTTTCTTT. The chain is built from TRBV19 and TRBJ1-1, with D possibly TRBD1 on 5 matching bases. Trimming took off 4 bases at V and 1 base at J, with 7 bases between the two ends. The CDR3 sequence is 13 residues long. Germline CDR1 LNHDA, CDR2 SQIVND (reference sequence).

The rearrangement uses TRBV29-1 and TRBJ2-1; 8 bases are a match to TRBD1. From germline, CDR1 is SQVTM and CDR2 ANQGSEA. The CDR3 is made up of 19 amino acids. With 6 bases clipped from V and 4 bases from J, the junction kept 23 bases outside the gene matches. The CDR3 bases are TGCAGCGTAAAGACTCCGGACAGGGTAGGGGCTAGGATTTACAATGAGCAGTTCTTC. It encodes CSVKTPDRVGARIYNEQFF.

The rearrangement joins TRBV5-1 to TRBJ2-2; a possible D gene is TRBD2 (5 bases). V shed 0 bases and J shed 6 bases, with 12 bases lying between them. CDR3 length equals 15 residues. Germline CDR1 and CDR2: SGHRS and YFSETQ. CDR3 sequence: CASSLVAGPSGELFF. CDR3 DNA sequence: TGCGCCAGCAGCTTGGTGGCGGGTCCCTCCGGGGAGCTGTTTTTT.

The chain is built from TRBV20-1 and TRBJ1-2, with D unclear. The length of the CDR3 is 11 residues. Per germline, CDR1 DFQATT and CDR2 SNEGSKA (reference sequence). V was clipped by 8 bases and J by 4 bases, with 11 bases between them. In DNA form, the CDR3 reads TGCAGTCTTATTATCGGCTATGGCTACACCTTC. This translates into CSLIIGYGYTF.

The chain links TRBV7-2 to TRBJ2-5; tentatively, D is TRBD2 (5 bases). V lost 5 bases and J 1 base, leaving 8 bases between the germline ends. This CDR3 has 13 amino acids. Per the germline V gene, CDR1 is SGHTA and CDR2 is FQGNSA. CDR3 amino acids: CASSPRAQETQYF. CDR3 nucleotides: TGTGCCAGCAGCCCGCGGGCCCAAGAGACCCAGTACTTC.

The chain carries TRBV5-6 and TRBJ1-3, with 7 bases that match TRBD1. The germline V gene has CDR1 SGHDT and CDR2 YYEEEE. The CDR3 is 16 residues long. V was clipped by 4 bases and J by 5 bases; unmatched bases: 12. The CDR3 DNA sequence: TGTGCCAGCAGCCCACTGGGACAGCAGGGGCGAAACACCATATATTTT. It translates to CASSPLGQQGRNTIYF.

The CDR3 sequence is CASRLGGGNNQPQHF. As DNA, the CDR3 is TGTGCCAGCCGTTTGGGGGGTGGAAACAATCAGCCCCAGCATTTT. This rearrangement joins TRBV6-5 to TRBJ1-5, with D possibly TRBD1 on 5 matching bases. The CDR3 is made up of 15 amino acids. CDR1 MNHEY and CDR2 SVGAGI come from the germline V gene. The V end lost 8 bases, the J end lost 3 bases, and 17 bases lay between the germline ends.

This sequence joins TRBV5-1 and TRBJ2-1, with D possibly TRBD2 on 6 matching bases. The CDR3 has 15 amino acids. Germline V gives CDR1 SGHRS, CDR2 YFSETQ. V was cut by 5 bases and J by 7 bases, with 19 bases left in between. In DNA form, the CDR3 reads TGCGCCAGCAGACTGTGGGGGGATCGACCGAATGAGCAGTTCTTC. Protein product: CASRLWGDRPNEQFF.

This chain uses TRBV29-1 with TRBJ2-5, with 10 nucleotides matching TRBD2. J was trimmed by 4 bases and V by 3 bases; bases with no gene match: 5. Germline V CDR1 and CDR2: SQVTM, ANQGSEA. The CDR3 is made up of 14 amino acids. The CDR3 coding sequence is TGCAGCGTTGATGTCAGCGGGAGGGGAGAGACCCAGTACTTC. Protein sequence: CSVDVSGRGETQYF.

CDR3 protein: CASSLASGGYNEQFF. As DNA, the CDR3 is TGCGCCAGCAGCTTGGCTAGCGGGGGTTACAATGAGCAGTTCTTC. The chain carries TRBV5-1 and TRBJ2-1; 10 nucleotides agree with TRBD2. Germline V gene data show CDR1 as SGHRS and CDR2 as YFSETQ. Trimming removed 0 bases from V and 4 bases from J; junction bases left unmatched: 1. This CDR3 is built from 15 residues. Supplemented by reference TRBV5-1 and TRBJ2-1, the full variable domain reads KAGVTQTPRYLIKTRGQQVTLSCSPISGHRSVSWYQQTPGQGLQFLFEYFSETQRNKGNFPGRFSGRQFSNSRSEMNVSTLELGDSALYLCASSLASGGYNEQFFGPGTRLTVL.

V usage is TRBV6-5 and J usage is TRBJ2-1; 8 bases map to TRBD2. V shed 7 bases and J 6 bases; nucleotides not matched to a gene: 8. The V gene's germline CDR1 is MNHEY and CDR2 SVGAGI. The CDR3 spans 14 residues. CDR3 in amino acids: CASTQRGLGNEQFF. The CDR3 nucleotides read TGTGCCAGCACTCAGCGGGGACTAGGCAATGAGCAGTTCTTC.